What follows are 8 T cell receptor beta chains derived from one specimen sequenced in a study of cytomegalovirus exposure and HLA in healthy donors. Researchers ran the PCR with 60 Vbeta and 13 Jbeta primers. Here immunoSEQ multiplex PCR was the method, and the copy in TCRdb shows in-frame clones only, minus some. This table has about 200,000 clones, about 87% appearing once. The sample taken for sequencing was PBMCs. The receptors derive from a young woman in good health and CMV-seronegative.

V and J are TRBV6-5 and TRBJ2-7; a possible D gene is TRBD2 (6 bases). Trimming left V 2 bases short and J 2 bases short, with 7 bases between. The CDR3 covers 13 residues. Germline CDR1 and CDR2: MNHEY and SVGAGI. CDR3 DNA: TGTGCCAGCAGTTACGGGGAGGCCTACGAGCAGTACTTC. Its translation is CASSYGEAYEQYF.

V is TRBV9 and J is TRBJ1-2; no definite D call. The ends were cut back, 6 bases at V and 4 bases at J, with 16 bases in the middle. Germline loops: CDR1 SGDLS, CDR2 YYNGEE. The CDR3 sequence is 14 residues long. This CDR3 reads CASTQVYHSYGYTF. Written as DNA, the CDR3 is TGTGCCAGCACCCAGGTCTATCACAGCTATGGCTACACCTTC.

The CDR3 reads CASSRSGGKDYEQYF. CDR3 DNA sequence: TGTGCCAGCAGCCGGTCGGGGGGGAAGGATTACGAGCAGTACTTC. The chain joins TRBV7-2 to TRBJ2-7; 8 bases are a match to TRBD2. J lost 4 bases, V lost 5 bases, and 10 bases had no gene match. Germline assignment: CDR1 SGHTA and CDR2 FQGNSA. This CDR3 contains 15 residues.

This clone was counted only a few times. The chain joins TRBV6-5 to TRBJ1-2; weak D call: TRBD1 (6 bases). CDR3 length: 14 amino acids. Germline CDR1 and CDR2: MNHEY and SVGAGI. Deletions cut 6 bases from V and 6 bases from J, with 17 bases between. Written as DNA, the CDR3 is TGTGCCAGCAGCTTACAGGGTGGGTCGAATGGCTACACCTTC. Amino acids: CASSLQGGSNGYTF.

V and J are TRBV27 and TRBJ2-1; 12 bases line up with TRBD2. J was trimmed by 4 bases and V by 3 bases; bases with no gene match: 4. The CDR3 spans 16 residues. CDR1 is MNHEY and CDR2 is SMNVEV in the germline V gene (reference sequence). CDR3 sequence reads: CASSFLAGGRYNEQFF. DNA for the CDR3: TGTGCCAGCAGTTTTCTAGCGGGGGGGAGATACAATGAGCAGTTCTTC.

This chain links TRBV7-9 with TRBJ2-7, with 10 bases matching TRBD2. CDR3 length equals 15 residues. The V and J ends lost 4 bases and 0 bases, in that order; junction bases with no gene match: 3. The germline gives CDR1 SEHNR, CDR2 FQNEAQ (reference sequence). CDR3 coding DNA: TGTGCCAGCAGCTATATAGCGGGAGGCTCCTACGAGCAGTACTTC. Its protein is CASSYIAGGSYEQYF.

This clone was recorded only once. The rearrangement uses TRBV27 and TRBJ2-1; the D gene is possibly TRBD1 (7 bases). This CDR3 has 16 amino acids. From germline, CDR1 is MNHEY and CDR2 SMNVEV (reference sequence). V was pared by 5 bases and J by 4 bases, with 18 bases between. CDR3 nucleotide sequence: TGTGCCAGCAGTCGGAAGACAGGGCGGGATTACAATGAGCAGTTCTTC. Its translation: CASSRKTGRDYNEQFF.

This chain connects TRBV7-2 to TRBJ2-3, with TRBD1 identical over 7 bases. CDR3 length: 15 amino acids. V lost 5 bases, J lost 2 bases, and 7 bases stayed unmatched. CDR1 SGHTA and CDR2 FQGNSA come from the germline V gene. CDR3 nucleotide sequence: TGTGCCAGCAGCCCAGGGGGACACCTCACAGATACGCAGTATTTT. The encoded protein is CASSPGGHLTDTQYF.